This T cell receptor (beta chain) was documented in a study of human T cells and chemical hapten exposure (dated by TCRdb to about 2021). Context from the whole study: For sensitization, 2% DPC in acetone was applied to a roughly 2 cm by roughly 2 cm area of upper inner arm skin. This study followed changes in the peripheral blood TCR repertoire in vivo during primary and secondary sensitization of alopecia patients to the hapten diphenylcyclopropenone (DPC). Patients additionally received weekly therapeutic DPC doses to the scalp throughout the roughly 25-week study period. Approximately 30 alopecia patients provided blood for TCR sequencing at one to four time points (pre-sensitization, 2, 6 and 24 weeks). Libraries were pooled for sequencing, and per-sample TCR yields varied mainly because of small differences in library volumes within the pool. Patch tests used Finn chambers with 0.01% DPC on the upper back, scored after 6 days by International Contact Dermatitis Research Group standards. Blood samples were taken from patients before sensitization (week 0) and then at 2, 6 and about 24 weeks after DPC sensitization. Alopecia areata with under or over 50% scalp involvement, alopecia totalis and alopecia universalis were represented in the patient cohort, which was mostly female.

Study-level results and caveats: DPC sensitization did not change how many TCRs were above 1 in 1000 frequency, and no evidence was found of alterations in global repertoire structure. Repeated subsampling changed both the strength of the expansion versus patch-test correlation and the threshold at which that correlation became significant. Compared with pre-sensitization or healthy control sets, expanded TCRs formed significantly more large CDR3 similarity clusters, which is consistent with antigen-driven responses. The number of PT1 expanded TCRs positively correlated with patch test score, significant at thresholds 8, 16 and 32 but not 4. All patients had alopecia, a presumed autoimmune disease, so their immune response might differ from that of healthy individuals.

The receptor library was made with RACE. TCRdb shows the sequencer as NextSeq 500. Library preparation attached unique molecular identifiers to individual cDNA molecules for quantitative, reproducible TCR counting. From each blood RNA sample, both TCR alpha and TCR beta chains were sequenced. The original methods were these. A median of about 87,000 TCRs per sample was observed, with a range of about 20,000 to 690,600. The Decombinator software suite was used to annotate the V, J and CDR3 of the TCR reads. Every sample was subsampled to the same number of TCRs (28,000) for the PS versus PT1 abundance plots. TCRs were defined as expanded if absent before sensitization and observed at least eight times at the 2-week time point. TCRdb reworked the public reads: Q25 trimming with fastp, MiXCR clone assembly, productive beta chains retained. One record per CDR3 amino acid sequence lists the most common genes and DNA. Here the V and J calls rest on TCRdb's processing, not on the authors' analysis. The sample yields about 300,000 distinct CDR3 sequences; around 5.5% were counted once. The ten top clones hold about 8.2% of the sample.

This clonotype was counted at least ten times. The antigen this receptor binds is unknown. No qualities accompany the bases; no much larger clone lies one base away. The CDR3 contains 14 residues, cysteine and phenylalanine counted. Only the CDR3 portion is preserved as DNA: 42 bases, with reading frame beginning at the first base. V drops 5 bases and J drops 4 bases, leaving 12 bases in between. The germline V gene supplies CDR1 MDHEN and CDR2 SYDVKM. The sample's time point label, decoded: pre-sensitization, week 0. The treatment or condition label for this specimen denotes: therapeutic diphenylcyclopropenone sensitization with weekly scalp DPC. At each patch-test visit, blood was drawn before the patch test was applied. To be eligible, patients had to be aged 18 to 70, diagnosed with alopecia and judged suitable for DPC therapy, while pregnant patients were excluded. Unfractionated whole blood was collected in Tempus Blood RNA tubes, and total RNA was extracted from that blood.

Here the chain combines TRBV28 and TRBJ1-5; the D gene cannot be named for sure. The specimen was whole blood, collected in connection with sensitization to the hapten diphenylcyclopropenone (DPC). This receptor was obtained from a woman aged 18-29 years with alopecia areata. Some clones in this sample may be carry-over from other donors' samples. The DNA sequence follows: TGTGCCAGCAGTCCTTCGCCTCCTAATCAGCCCCAGCATTTT. This codes for CASSPSPPNQPQHF.